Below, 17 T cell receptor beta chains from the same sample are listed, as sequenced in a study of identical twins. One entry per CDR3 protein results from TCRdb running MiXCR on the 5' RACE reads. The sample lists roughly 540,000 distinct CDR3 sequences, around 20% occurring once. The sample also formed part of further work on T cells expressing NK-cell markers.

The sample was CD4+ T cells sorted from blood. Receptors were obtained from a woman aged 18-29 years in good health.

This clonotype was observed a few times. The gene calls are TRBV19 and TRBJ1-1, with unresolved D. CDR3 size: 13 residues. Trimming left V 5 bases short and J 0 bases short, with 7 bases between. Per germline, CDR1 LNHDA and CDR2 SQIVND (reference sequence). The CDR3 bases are TGTGCCAGTAGTGGCCGTTTGAACACTGAAGCTTTCTTT. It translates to CASSGRLNTEAFF.

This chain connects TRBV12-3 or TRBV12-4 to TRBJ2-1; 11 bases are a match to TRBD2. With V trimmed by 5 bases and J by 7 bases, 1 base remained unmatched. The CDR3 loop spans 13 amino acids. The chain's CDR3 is CASSRTSGNEQFF. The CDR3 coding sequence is TGTGCCAGCAGTCGGACTAGCGGGAATGAGCAGTTCTTC.

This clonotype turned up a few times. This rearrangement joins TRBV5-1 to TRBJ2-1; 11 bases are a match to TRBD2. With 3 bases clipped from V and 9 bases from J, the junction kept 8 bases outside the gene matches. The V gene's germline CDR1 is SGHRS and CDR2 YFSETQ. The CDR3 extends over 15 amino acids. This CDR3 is CASSYGLAGGSEQFF. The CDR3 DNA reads TGCGCCAGCAGCTATGGGCTAGCGGGAGGCAGTGAGCAGTTCTTC.

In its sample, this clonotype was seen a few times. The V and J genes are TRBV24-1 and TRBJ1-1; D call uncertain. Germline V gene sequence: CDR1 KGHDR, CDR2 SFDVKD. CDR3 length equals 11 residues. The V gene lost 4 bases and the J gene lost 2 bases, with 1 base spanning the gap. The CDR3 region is CATSENTEAFF. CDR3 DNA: TGTGCCACCAGTGAAAACACTGAAGCTTTCTTT.

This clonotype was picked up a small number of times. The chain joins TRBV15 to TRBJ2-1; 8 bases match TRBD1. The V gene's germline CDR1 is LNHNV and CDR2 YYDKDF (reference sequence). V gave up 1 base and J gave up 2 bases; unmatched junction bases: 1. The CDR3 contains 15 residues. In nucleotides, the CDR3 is TGTGCCACCAGCAGAGCAGGGGGCCCCTACAATGAGCAGTTCTTC. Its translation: CATSRAGGPYNEQFF.

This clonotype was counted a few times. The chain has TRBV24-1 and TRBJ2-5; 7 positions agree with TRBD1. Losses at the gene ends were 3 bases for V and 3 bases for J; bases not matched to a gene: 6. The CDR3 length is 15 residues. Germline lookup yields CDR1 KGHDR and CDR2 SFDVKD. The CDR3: CATSDTGTAKETQYF. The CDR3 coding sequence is TGTGCCACCAGTGATACCGGGACAGCTAAAGAGACCCAGTACTTC.

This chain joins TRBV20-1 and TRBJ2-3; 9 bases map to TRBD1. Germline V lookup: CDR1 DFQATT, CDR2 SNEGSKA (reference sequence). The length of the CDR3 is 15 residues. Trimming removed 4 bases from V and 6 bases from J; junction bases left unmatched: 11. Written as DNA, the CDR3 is TGCAGTGCTATGAAACAGGGGGCAAGTCGCGATACGCAGTATTTT. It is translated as CSAMKQGASRDTQYF.

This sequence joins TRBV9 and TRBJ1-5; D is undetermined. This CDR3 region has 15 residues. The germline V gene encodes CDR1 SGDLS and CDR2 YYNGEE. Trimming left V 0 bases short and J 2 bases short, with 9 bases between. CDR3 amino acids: CASSVDGRRNQPQHF. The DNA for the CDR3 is TGTGCCAGCAGCGTAGACGGCAGGCGCAATCAGCCCCAGCATTTT.

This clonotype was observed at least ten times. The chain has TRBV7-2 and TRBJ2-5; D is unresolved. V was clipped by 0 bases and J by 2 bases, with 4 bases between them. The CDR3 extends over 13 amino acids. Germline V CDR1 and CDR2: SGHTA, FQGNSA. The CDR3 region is CASSLALQETQYF. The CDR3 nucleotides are TGTGCCAGCAGCTTAGCCCTACAAGAGACCCAGTACTTC.

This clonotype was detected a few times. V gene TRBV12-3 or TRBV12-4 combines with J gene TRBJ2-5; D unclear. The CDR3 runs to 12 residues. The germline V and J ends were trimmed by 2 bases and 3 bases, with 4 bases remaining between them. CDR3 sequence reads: CASSLRKETQYF. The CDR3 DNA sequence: TGTGCCAGCAGTTTACGGAAAGAGACCCAGTACTTC.

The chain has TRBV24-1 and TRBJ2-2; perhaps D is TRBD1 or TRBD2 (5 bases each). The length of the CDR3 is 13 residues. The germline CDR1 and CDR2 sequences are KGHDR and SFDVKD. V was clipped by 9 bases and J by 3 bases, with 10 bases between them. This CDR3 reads CATGDGHTGELFF. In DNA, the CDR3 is TGTGCCACCGGGGACGGTCACACCGGGGAGCTGTTTTTT.

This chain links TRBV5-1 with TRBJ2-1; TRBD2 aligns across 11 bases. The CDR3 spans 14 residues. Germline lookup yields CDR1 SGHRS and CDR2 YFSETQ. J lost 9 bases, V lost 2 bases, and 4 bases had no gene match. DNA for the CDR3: TGCGCCAGCAGCTTTCTAGCGGGGGGACGTGAGCAGTTCTTC. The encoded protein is CASSFLAGGREQFF.

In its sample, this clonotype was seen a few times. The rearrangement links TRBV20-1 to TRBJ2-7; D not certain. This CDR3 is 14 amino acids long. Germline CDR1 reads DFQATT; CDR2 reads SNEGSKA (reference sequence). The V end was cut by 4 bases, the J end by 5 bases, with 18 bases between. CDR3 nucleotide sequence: TGCAGTGCTAACCGACCCCAACCTATCAACGAGCAGTACTTC. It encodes CSANRPQPINEQYF.

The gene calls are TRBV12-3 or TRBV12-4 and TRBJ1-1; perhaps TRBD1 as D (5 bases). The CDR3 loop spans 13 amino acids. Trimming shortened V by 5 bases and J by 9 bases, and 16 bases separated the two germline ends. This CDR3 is CASSHIGTPKAFF. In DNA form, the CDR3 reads TGTGCCAGCAGTCATATAGGGACGCCCAAAGCTTTCTTT.

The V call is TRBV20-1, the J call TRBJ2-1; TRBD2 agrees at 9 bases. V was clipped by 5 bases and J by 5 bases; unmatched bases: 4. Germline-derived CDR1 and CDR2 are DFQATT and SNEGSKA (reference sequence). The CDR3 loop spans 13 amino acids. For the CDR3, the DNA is TGCAGTGCTTTTCTAGCGGGAAACAATGAGCAGTTCTTC. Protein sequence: CSAFLAGNNEQFF.

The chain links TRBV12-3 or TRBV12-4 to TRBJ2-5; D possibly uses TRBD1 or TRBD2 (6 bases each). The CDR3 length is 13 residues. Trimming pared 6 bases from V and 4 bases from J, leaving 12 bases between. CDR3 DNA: TGTGCCAGCAGCCGGAGGGGGGCAGAGACCCAGTACTTC. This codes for CASSRRGAETQYF.

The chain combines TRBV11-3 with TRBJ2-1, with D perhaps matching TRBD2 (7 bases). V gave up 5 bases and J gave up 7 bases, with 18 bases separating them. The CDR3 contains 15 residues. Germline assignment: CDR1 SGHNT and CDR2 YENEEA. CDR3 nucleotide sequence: TGTGCCAGCAGCCCCAAGGGGGGGGCGGCAAATGAGCAGTTCTTC. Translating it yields CASSPKGGAANEQFF.